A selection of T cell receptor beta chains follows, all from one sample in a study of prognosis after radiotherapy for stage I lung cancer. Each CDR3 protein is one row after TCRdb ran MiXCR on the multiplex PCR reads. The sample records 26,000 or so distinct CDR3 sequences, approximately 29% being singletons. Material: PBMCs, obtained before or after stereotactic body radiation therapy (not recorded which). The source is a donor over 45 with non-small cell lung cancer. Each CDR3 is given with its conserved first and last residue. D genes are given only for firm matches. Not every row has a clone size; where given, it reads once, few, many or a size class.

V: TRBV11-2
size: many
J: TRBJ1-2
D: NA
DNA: TGTGCCAGCAGCCCCTTTGGGACGGACTATGGCTACACCTTC
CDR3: CASSPFGTDYGYTF

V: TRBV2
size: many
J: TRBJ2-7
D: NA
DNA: TGTGCCAGCAGTGAAGTCGAGGGAGAAGGGGAGCAGTACTTC
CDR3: CASSEVEGEGEQYF

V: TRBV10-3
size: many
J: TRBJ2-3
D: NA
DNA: TGTGCCATCAGTGAGTCGAAAGATACGCAGTATTTT
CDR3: CAISESKDTQYF

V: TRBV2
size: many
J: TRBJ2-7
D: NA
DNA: TGTGCCAGCAGTGAGGTTGGGGACTACGAGCAGTACTTC
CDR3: CASSEVGDYEQYF

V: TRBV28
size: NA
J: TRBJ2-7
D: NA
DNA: TGTGCTAGCAGCCTAACCCTCGGGTCCTCCTACGAGCAGTACTTC
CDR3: CASSLTLGSSYEQYF

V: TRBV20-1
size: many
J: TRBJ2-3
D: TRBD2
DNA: TGCAGTGCTGGGCCGGGACTAGCGGGGACAGATACGCAGTATTTT
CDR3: CSAGPGLAGTDTQYF

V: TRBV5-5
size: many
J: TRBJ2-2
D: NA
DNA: TGTGCCAGCAGCTTGAGGCATGCGAACACCGGGGAGCTGTTTTTT
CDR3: CASSLRHANTGELFF

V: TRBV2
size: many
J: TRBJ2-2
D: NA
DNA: TGTGCCAGCAGGATGGATTCCGGGGAGCTGTTTTTT
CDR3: CASRMDSGELFF

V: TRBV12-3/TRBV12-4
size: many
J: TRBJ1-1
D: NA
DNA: TGTGCCAGCAGTTTAACGTCAACTGAAGCTTTCTTT
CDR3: CASSLTSTEAFF

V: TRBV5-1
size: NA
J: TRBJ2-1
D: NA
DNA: TGCGCCAGCAGCCTAGATGGGACCTCCAGTGAGCAGTTCTTC
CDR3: CASSLDGTSSEQFF

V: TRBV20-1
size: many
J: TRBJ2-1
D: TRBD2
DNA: TGCAGTGCTTTCGCTAGCGGGGGGTCAATTTCCTACAATGAGCAGTTCTTC
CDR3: CSAFASGGSISYNEQFF

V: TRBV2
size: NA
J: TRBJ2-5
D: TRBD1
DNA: TGTGCCACCCAGCCCCCCAGGGGACAGGGAGAGACCCAGTACTTC
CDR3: CATQPPRGQGETQYF

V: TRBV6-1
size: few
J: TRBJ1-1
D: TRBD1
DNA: TGTGCCAGCAGTCCGGGACAGGGATTAACTGAAGCTTTCTTT
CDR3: CASSPGQGLTEAFF

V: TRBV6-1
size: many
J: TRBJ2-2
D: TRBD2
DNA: TGTGCCAGCAGGGCACGGACTAGCGGAATTTTGGTCACCGGGGAGCTGTTTTTT
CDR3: CASRARTSGILVTGELFF

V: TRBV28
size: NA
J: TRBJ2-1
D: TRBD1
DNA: TGTGCCAGCAGTTCGCGTAGGACAGGGCGGGCCTACAATGAGCAGTTCTTC
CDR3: CASSSRRTGRAYNEQFF